The entry below describes one TCR beta chain. The record originates from a study of glioma-infiltrating T cells after dendritic cell vaccination. Up to 2 ug genomic DNA was used for TCRB CDR3 amplification. Some clones are missing from TCRdb's copy, which holds only in-frame ones; the method was immunoSEQ multiplex PCR. The sample comprises some 70,000 clones, 75% to 90% of which are singletons, and about 10% rests with the top ten. J gave up 4 bases and V 6 bases, and 8 bases lay outside the gene matches. CDR1 MNHEY and CDR2 SMNVEV come from the germline V gene (reference sequence). The CDR3 sequence is 16 residues long.

Sample: blood, taken before dendritic cell vaccination. This clonotype was obtained from a human donor with glioblastoma. The chain recombines TRBV27 with TRBJ2-6, with 8 bases fitting TRBD1. This CDR3 is CASSDRGTTGANVLTF. The CDR3 DNA is TGTGCCAGCAGCGACAGGGGCACTACCGGGGCCAACGTCCTGACTTTC.